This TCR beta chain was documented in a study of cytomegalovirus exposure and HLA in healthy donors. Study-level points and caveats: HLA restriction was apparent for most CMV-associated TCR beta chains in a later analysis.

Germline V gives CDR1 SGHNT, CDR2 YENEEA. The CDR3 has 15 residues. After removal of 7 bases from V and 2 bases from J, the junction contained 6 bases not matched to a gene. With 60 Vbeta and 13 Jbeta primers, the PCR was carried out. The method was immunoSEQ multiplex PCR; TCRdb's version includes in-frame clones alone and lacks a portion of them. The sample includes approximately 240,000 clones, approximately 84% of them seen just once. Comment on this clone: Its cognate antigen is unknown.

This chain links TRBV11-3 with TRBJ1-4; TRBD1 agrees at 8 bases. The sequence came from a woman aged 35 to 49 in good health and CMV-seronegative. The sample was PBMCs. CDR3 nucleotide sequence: TGTGCCAGCACCACAGGGGGACGGACTAATGAAAAACTGTTTTTT. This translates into CASTTGGRTNEKLFF.